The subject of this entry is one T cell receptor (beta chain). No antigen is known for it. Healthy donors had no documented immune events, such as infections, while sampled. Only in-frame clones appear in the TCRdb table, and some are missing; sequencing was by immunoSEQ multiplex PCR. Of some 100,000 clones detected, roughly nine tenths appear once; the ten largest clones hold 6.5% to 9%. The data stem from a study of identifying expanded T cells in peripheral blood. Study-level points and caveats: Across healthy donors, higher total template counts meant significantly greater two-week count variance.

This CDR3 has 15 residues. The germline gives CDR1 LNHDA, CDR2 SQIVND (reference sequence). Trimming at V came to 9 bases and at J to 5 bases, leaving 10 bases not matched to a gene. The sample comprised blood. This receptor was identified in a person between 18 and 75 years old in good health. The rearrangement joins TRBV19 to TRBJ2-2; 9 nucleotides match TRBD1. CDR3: CASNARGQGTGELFF. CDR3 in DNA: TGTGCCAGCAATGCCAGGGGACAGGGTACCGGGGAGCTGTTTTTT.